The 20 T cell receptor beta chains reported below all come from one sample, sequenced in a study of cytomegalovirus exposure and HLA in healthy donors. With 60 Vbeta and 13 Jbeta primers, the PCR was carried out. Sequencing used immunoSEQ multiplex PCR; TCRdb keeps in-frame clones, though not all of them. The table records about 150,000 clones, 80% to 85% of them present only once. The sequencing sample was made of PBMCs. The receptors were sampled from a boy aged 2 to 10 in good health and CMV-seronegative.

This sequence joins TRBV4-1 and TRBJ2-3; D gene ambiguous. The CDR3 covers 13 residues. V gave up 4 bases and J gave up 2 bases, with 7 bases separating them. CDR1 and CDR2 (germline): MGHRA, YSYEKL. CDR3 in DNA: TGCGCCAGCAGCCGCATAGCCACAGATACGCAGTATTTT. This translates into CASSRIATDTQYF.

The rearrangement links TRBV7-3 to TRBJ2-3; 9 nucleotides align to TRBD1. Trimming removed 5 bases from V and 4 bases from J; junction bases left unmatched: 4. Germline assignment: CDR1 SGHTA and CDR2 FQGTGA. The length of the CDR3 is 14 residues. In DNA form, the CDR3 reads TGTGCCAGCAGCCCCACAGGGGGCGCAGATACGCAGTATTTT. This gives the protein CASSPTGGADTQYF.

The chain links TRBV2 to TRBJ2-1; 7 positions agree with TRBD2. CDR1 SNHLY and CDR2 FYNNEI come from the germline V gene. The V gene end was trimmed by 1 base and the J gene end by 6 bases; junction bases not matched to a gene: 12. This CDR3 has 17 amino acids. The CDR3 is CASSEGGWRESLNEQFF. In nucleotides, the CDR3 is TGTGCCAGCAGTGAAGGGGGCTGGCGGGAGTCTCTCAATGAGCAGTTCTTC.

The rearrangement links TRBV5-1 to TRBJ2-3, with 11 positions matching TRBD2. The CDR3 runs to 15 residues. Per the germline V gene, CDR1 is SGHRS and CDR2 is YFSETQ. With 4 bases clipped from V and 3 bases from J, the junction kept 4 bases outside the gene matches. CDR3 sequence: CASSTLAGGTDTQYF. As DNA, the CDR3 is TGCGCCAGCAGCACCCTAGCGGGAGGTACAGATACGCAGTATTTT.

A single count supports this clone. This sequence joins TRBV7-6 and TRBJ1-1; D is ambiguous. CDR1 and CDR2 from the germline V gene are SGHVS and FNYEAQ. Trimming cost V 1 base and J 2 bases, with 11 bases left between them. The CDR3 covers 15 residues. The DNA of the CDR3 is TGTGCCAGCAGCTTAGTCCCCCAGGATAACACTGAAGCTTTCTTT. Encoded protein: CASSLVPQDNTEAFF.

The CDR3 reads CASSEGVLTF. Written as DNA, the CDR3 is TGTGCCAGCAGTGAAGGCGTTCTCACCTTC. The chain recombines TRBV2 with TRBJ1-2; no clear D. Trimming pared 1 base from V and 13 bases from J, leaving 7 bases between. The length of the CDR3 is 10 residues. The germline V gene encodes CDR1 SNHLY and CDR2 FYNNEI.

This clone was counted between two and nine times. The chain couples TRBV9 to TRBJ2-3; possibly TRBD1 for D (6 bases). V was cut by 0 bases and J by 0 bases, with 8 bases left in between. CDR3 length: 15 amino acids. Germline V gives CDR1 SGDLS, CDR2 YYNGEE. CDR3 DNA sequence: TGTGCCAGCAGCGTAGAGGACAGAAGCACAGATACGCAGTATTTT. Amino acid sequence: CASSVEDRSTDTQYF.

The chain combines TRBV2 with TRBJ2-5; D might be TRBD2 (6 bases). With the DNA end fitting TRBJ2-7 better, the J assignment may be wrong. Germline lookup yields CDR1 SNHLY and CDR2 FYNNEI. This CDR3 has 15 residues. For the CDR3, the DNA is TGTGCCAGCAGCGACTGGGTGGGAGGAGGCTACGAGCAGTACTTC. It translates to CASSDWVGGGYEQYF.

The chain carries TRBV30 and TRBJ2-7; TRBD1 aligns across 9 bases. Germline CDR1 and CDR2: GTSNPN and SVGIG (reference sequence). CDR3 size: 14 residues. Losses at the gene ends were 5 bases for V and 0 bases for J; bases not matched to a gene: 5. In DNA, the CDR3 is TGTGCCTGGGTGCCGGGACAGGGCTCCTACGAGCAGTACTTC. It codes for CAWVPGQGSYEQYF. The full variable domain, in which reference TRBV30 and TRBJ2-7 provide the parts outside the CDR3, is SQTIHQWPATLVQPVGSPLSLECTVEGTSNPNLYWYRQAAGRGLQLLFYSVGIGQISSEVPQNLSASRPQDRQFILSSKKLLLSDSGFYLCAWVPGQGSYEQYFGPGTRLTVT.

This chain joins TRBV7-6 and TRBJ2-1; D is perhaps TRBD2 (6 bases). CDR3 length: 15 amino acids. Trimming removed 5 bases from V and 2 bases from J, with 13 bases in between. The germline V gene has CDR1 SGHVS and CDR2 FNYEAQ. This chain's CDR3 is CASSLLAAPYNEQFF. CDR3 DNA sequence: TGTGCCAGCAGCCTACTAGCAGCCCCCTACAATGAGCAGTTCTTC.

The chain combines TRBV28 with TRBJ1-5; 8 bases fit TRBD1. The junction had 6 bases not matched to a gene; V was cut back by 5 bases and J by 3 bases. Germline V gene lookup returns CDR1 MDHEN and CDR2 SYDVKM. This CDR3 is built from 15 residues. CDR3 coding DNA: TGTGCCAGCAGTCCCGACAGGGGAAACAATCAGCCCCAGCATTTT. This encodes CASSPDRGNNQPQHF.

The chain is built from TRBV7-8 and TRBJ2-2; 14 nucleotides line up with TRBD2. The germline CDR1 and CDR2 sequences are SGHVS and FQNEAQ. J was trimmed by 0 bases and V by 3 bases; bases with no gene match: 6. This CDR3 has 19 amino acids. The CDR3 nucleotides read TGTGCCAGCAGCTTCGGACTAGCGGGAGGCCCCACGAACACCGGGGAGCTGTTTTTT. It codes for CASSFGLAGGPTNTGELFF.

J is TRBJ1-1 and V is TRBV10-3; 10 bases agree with TRBD1. Germline CDR1 and CDR2: ENHRY and SYGVKD. Trimming cost V 6 bases and J 4 bases; bases outside gene matches: 8. The CDR3 has 15 amino acids. The DNA of the CDR3 is TGTGCCATCAGGACCGACAGGGGGCGAGGCACTGAAGCTTTCTTT. Translation gives CAIRTDRGRGTEAFF.

This clone was picked up one time. The V call is TRBV10-3, the J call TRBJ2-7, with 7 nucleotides matching TRBD1. This CDR3 has 16 amino acids. CDR1 and CDR2 from the germline V gene are ENHRY and SYGVKD. Unmatched junction bases numbered 10, after V lost 3 bases and J lost 2 bases. CDR3 sequence reads: CAISDPAQGDPYEQYF. The CDR3 coding sequence is TGTGCCATCAGTGACCCAGCGCAGGGGGATCCCTACGAGCAGTACTTC.

The CDR3 protein is CASSDSTGSHLRYTF. Here the CDR3 DNA reads TGTGCCAGCAGTGACTCGACAGGTTCCCATCTGCGCTACACCTTC. V gene TRBV6-4 combines with J gene TRBJ1-2, with D possibly matching TRBD1 (6 bases). The germline gives CDR1 MRHNA, CDR2 SNTAGT. Trimming took 0 bases from V and 9 from J, leaving 17 bases between them. CDR3 size: 15 residues.

The rearrangement joins TRBV25-1 to TRBJ1-2; TRBD1 matches at 10 bases. Looked up from germline, CDR1 is MGHDK and CDR2 is SYGVNS. This CDR3 comprises 16 residues. The V segment lost 2 bases and the J segment 4 bases; nucleotides outside the gene matches: 7. CDR3 in amino acids: CASSERDRGLSYGYTF. Here the CDR3 DNA reads TGTGCCAGCAGTGAAAGGGACAGGGGTTTGAGCTATGGCTACACCTTC.

This chain joins TRBV19 and TRBJ1-2, with 8 bases that match TRBD1. The CDR3 is 18 amino acids. The V gene end was trimmed by 4 bases and the J gene end by 4 bases; junction bases not matched to a gene: 17. Per germline, CDR1 LNHDA and CDR2 SQIVND (reference sequence). In nucleotides, the CDR3 is TGTGCCAGTAGTAGCACAGGGGGAGGTTCTACCTCAATCTATGGCTACACCTTC. Protein sequence: CASSSTGGGSTSIYGYTF.

The chain carries TRBV10-3 and TRBJ2-7, with D possibly being TRBD2 (6 bases). The CDR3 is 12 residues long. CDR1 is ENHRY, CDR2 SYGVKD, per germline. V was cut by 0 bases and J by 12 bases, with 12 bases left in between. CDR3 sequence (DNA): TGTGCCATCAGTGAGTCTCGGGGGAGTCGGTACTTC. Encoded protein: CAISESRGSRYF.

This clone has only a few counts. The chain employs TRBV4-1 and TRBJ2-7; D is perhaps TRBD1 (5 bases). The CDR3 loop spans 15 amino acids. Germline-derived CDR1 and CDR2 are MGHRA and YSYEKL. V was shortened by 4 bases and J by 5 bases, with 18 bases between the two germline ends. In DNA form, the CDR3 reads TGCGCCAGCAGCCGCAGGGAAGGAAATCGGGACGAGCAGTACTTC. Translating gives CASSRREGNRDEQYF.

The chain carries TRBV7-9 and TRBJ1-4; maybe TRBD1 (5 bases). Trimming shortened V by 0 bases and J by 10 bases, and 18 bases separated the two germline ends. Looked up from germline, CDR1 is SEHNR and CDR2 is FQNEAQ (reference sequence). The CDR3 length is 16 residues. The CDR3 DNA sequence: TGTGCCAGCAGCTTAGCCCTGTGGGACGCGGGAGGAAAACTGTTTTTT. This gives the protein CASSLALWDAGGKLFF.